The 8 T cell receptor beta chains reported below all come from one sample, sequenced in a study of blood T cell repertoires in COVID-19. TCRdb's copy holds only in-frame clones and misses some; the assay was immunoSEQ multiplex PCR. The sample gives around 130,000 clones, around 80% of which show up once; about 2.6% is in the top ten. Sequencing input: PBMCs or T cells enriched from blood (not recorded which). These receptors were taken from a man aged 35-49 years with acute COVID-19.

The rearrangement links TRBV19 to TRBJ2-7; 14 bases are shared with TRBD2. J gave up 0 bases and V 6 bases, and 4 bases lay outside the gene matches. The CDR3 has 16 amino acids. Germline V gives CDR1 LNHDA, CDR2 SQIVND (reference sequence). The CDR3 reads CASSLGLAGGSYEQYF. CDR3 nucleotide sequence: TGTGCCAGTAGCCTCGGACTAGCGGGGGGCTCCTACGAGCAGTACTTC.

The V call is TRBV3-1 (or the pseudogene TRBV3-2), the J call TRBJ2-2; D might be TRBD2 (6 bases). This CDR3 region has 12 residues. V lost 4 bases and J 6 bases, leaving 6 bases between the germline ends. Germline CDR1 reads LGHDT; CDR2 reads YNNKEL (reference sequence). CDR3 sequence (DNA): TGTGCCAGCAGCCGGGACTCCGGGGAGCTGTTTTTT. Translating gives CASSRDSGELFF.

Turning to this clone: The same CDR3 is also encoded by other DNA sequences in this sample. This sequence joins TRBV27 and TRBJ1-2; tentatively, D is TRBD1 (6 bases). V lost 4 bases to trimming and J lost 5 bases, with 8 bases between them. This CDR3 spans 12 amino acids. Per germline, CDR1 MNHEY and CDR2 SMNVEV (reference sequence). DNA of the CDR3: TGTGCCAGCAGTTCAACAGGGTATGGCTACACCTTC. Translating gives CASSSTGYGYTF.

As concerns this clone: At one boundary the junction diverges from the germline segment, which might be a read error. The chain recombines TRBV6-6 with TRBJ1-1; tentative D call: TRBD1 (6 bases). This CDR3 has 14 amino acids. Per the germline V gene, CDR1 is MNHNY and CDR2 is SVGAGI (reference sequence). The CDR3 sequence is CASSYSRGNAEAFF. CDR3 DNA: TGTGCCAGCAGTTACTCGAGGGGGAACGCTGAAGCTTTCTTT.

This clone was picked up many times. The genes are TRBV3-1 (or the pseudogene TRBV3-2) and TRBJ2-2, with 10 bases identical to TRBD2. Germline V gives CDR1 LGHDT, CDR2 YNNKEL (reference sequence). The CDR3 is 15 amino acids. V dropped 4 bases and J dropped 3; count of bases not matched to a gene: 2. The CDR3 nucleotides are TGTGCCAGCAGCCCCCTAGCGGGGGACACCGGGGAGCTGTTTTTT. It translates to CASSPLAGDTGELFF.

At least ten counts were recorded for this clone. V and J are TRBV21-1 and TRBJ1-5; the table's D gene call, TRBD1, was not cross checked with the DNA. TRBV21-1 constitutes a pseudogene. The length of the CDR3 is 14 residues. The CDR3 bases are TGTGCCAGCAGGGACAGGGAGGGCAATCAGCCCCAGCATTTT. Encoded protein: CASRDREGNQPQHF.

The V call is TRBV24-1, the J call TRBJ2-5, with 9 bases aligning to TRBD1. Unmatched junction bases numbered 10, after V lost 4 bases and J lost 5 bases. Germline V gene sequence: CDR1 KGHDR, CDR2 SFDVKD. The CDR3 consists of 16 residues. The CDR3 DNA reads as TGTGCCACCAGTGAAGTGGGGACAGGGAGAATGGAGACCCAGTACTTC. As protein: CATSEVGTGRMETQYF.

The chain has TRBV6-2 or TRBV6-3 and TRBJ1-2; D may be TRBD1 (5 bases). Trimming shortened V by 5 bases and J by 4 bases, and 14 bases separated the two germline ends. Germline assignment: CDR1 MNHEY and CDR2 SVGEGT. The CDR3 length is 14 residues. CDR3 protein: CASSTRGFIYGYTF. The CDR3 nucleotides read TGTGCCAGCAGTACCCGGGGGTTCATCTATGGCTACACCTTC.